This T cell receptor beta chain was identified during a study of OX40 agonist ivuxolimab in advanced cancers. The wider study: Patients received ivuxolimab, an intravenous treatment, every 2 weeks at 0.01 to 10 mg/kg. Therapy given before enrollment (anti-PD-1, anti-PD-L1 or anti-CTLA-4) was allowed, and around 40% had some. The study, taken as a whole, reports: Nonresponders, in some cases, also had low normalized T-cell clonal expansion. At doses 0.1 to 3.0 mg/kg, CD4+ and CD8+ clones expanded.

Sequencing used immunoSEQ multiplex PCR; TCRdb keeps in-frame clones, though not all of them. The sample has around 86,000 clones; 84% are singletons. A note on this clone: What it recognizes is unknown.

CDR3 length equals 15 residues. Per the germline V gene, CDR1 is SQVTM and CDR2 is ANQGSEA. The V end was cut by 0 bases, the J end by 7 bases, with 18 bases between. Source: CD4+ or CD8+ T cells sorted from blood, taken in a trial of the OX40 agonist ivuxolimab. J is TRBJ1-2 and V is TRBV29-1, with D possibly being TRBD1 (5 bases). The sequence was obtained from an adult with an advanced solid tumor such as melanoma, head and neck, liver or kidney cancer. The DNA of the CDR3 is TGCAGCGTTGAAGATAAGAGGTCGGGGACCAGTGGCTACACCTTC. Protein product: CSVEDKRSGTSGYTF.